The 8 T cell receptor beta chains reported below all come from one sample, sequenced in a study of identical twins. Via MiXCR, TCRdb re-called the 5' RACE reads, giving one row per CDR3 protein. The table records approximately 550,000 distinct CDR3 sequences, around 24% of them present only once. The same data also went into a second study, on yellow fever vaccine responses in identical twins.

Sequenced material: CD4+ T cells sorted from blood. Receptors were obtained from a woman between 18 and 29 years old in good health.

V is TRBV7-9 and J is TRBJ2-5; D ambiguous. The CDR3 totals 15 residues. Germline CDR1 and CDR2: SEHNR and FQNEAQ (reference sequence). Deletions cut 1 base from V and 2 bases from J, with 11 bases between. For the CDR3, the DNA is TGTGCCAGCAGCTTAGGAGGTTTCGGTCAAGAGACCCAGTACTTC. The encoded protein is CASSLGGFGQETQYF.

The chain combines TRBV7-2 with TRBJ1-1; D is undetermined. The CDR3 runs 15 residues. The V end was cut by 1 base, the J end by 3 bases, with 12 bases between. The germline CDR1 and CDR2 sequences are SGHTA and FQGNSA. The CDR3 reads CASSLVSQPDTEAFF. The CDR3 DNA reads TGTGCCAGCAGCTTAGTTTCCCAGCCTGACACTGAAGCTTTCTTT.

This clonotype was seen a few times. The V gene is TRBV7-2, the J gene TRBJ2-1, with 10 nucleotides matching TRBD2. CDR3 length: 11 residues. Germline values: CDR1 SGHTA, CDR2 FQGNSA. V gave up 4 bases and J gave up 16 bases; unmatched junction bases: 4. The CDR3 spells CASSSGTSAFF. CDR3 nucleotides: TGTGCCAGCAGCTCCGGGACTAGCGCCTTCTTC.

The chain couples TRBV18 to TRBJ2-7; either TRBD1 or TRBD2 may supply D (5 bases each). CDR1 is KGHSH, CDR2 LQKENI, per germline. V was shortened by 3 bases and J by 0 bases, with 12 bases between the two germline ends. The CDR3 contains 15 residues. In DNA, the CDR3 is TGTGCCAGCTCACCGGGGGTCGGCAGCTCCTACGAGCAGTACGTC. Its protein product is CASSPGVGSSYEQYV.

This clonotype has just a few counts. V is TRBV6-2 or TRBV6-3 and J is TRBJ2-3; tentatively, D is TRBD1 (5 bases). Germline assignment: CDR1 MNHEY and CDR2 SVGEGT. V gave up 5 bases and J gave up 1 base, with 10 bases separating them. The CDR3 runs to 14 residues. The CDR3 protein is CASSRPTGTDTQYF. In DNA form, the CDR3 reads TGTGCCAGCAGTCGCCCGACAGGCACAGATACGCAGTATTTT.

The chain recombines TRBV20-1 with TRBJ1-4; unclear D gene. CDR1 is DFQATT, CDR2 SNEGSKA, per germline (reference sequence). The ends were cut back, 6 bases at V and 15 bases at J, with 23 bases in the middle. The CDR3 has 13 residues. CDR3 protein: CSALSEMDSWVFF. DNA of the CDR3: TGCAGTGCCCTCTCAGAAATGGACTCGTGGGTGTTTTTT.

In nucleotides, the CDR3 is TGTGCCAGCAGCTTAGGCTTACTTGGCGAGCAGTACTTC. This encodes CASSLGLLGEQYF. The rearrangement uses TRBV11-3 and TRBJ2-7; D gene ambiguous. The V and J ends lost 1 base and 6 bases respectively, with 10 bases between them. Germline-derived CDR1 and CDR2 are SGHNT and YENEEA. The CDR3 extends over 13 amino acids.

The rearrangement joins TRBV6-5 to TRBJ2-1; no definite D call. The CDR3 sequence is 11 residues long. Germline assignment: CDR1 MNHEY and CDR2 SVGAGI. Trimming pared 1 base from V and 9 bases from J, leaving 4 bases between. The CDR3 here is CASSYLAEQFF. CDR3 DNA: TGTGCCAGCAGTTACTTGGCTGAGCAGTTCTTC.